This T cell receptor beta chain was found in a study of blood T cell repertoires in COVID-19. At the level of the study: COVID-19 samples from acute and convalescent phases originated in the United States, Italy and Spain.

Deletions cut 1 base from V and 7 bases from J, with 14 bases between. CDR3 length equals 15 residues. The germline CDR1 and CDR2 sequences are LGHDT and YNNKEL (reference sequence). Libraries were prepared by immunoSEQ multiplex PCR; TCRdb keeps only in-frame clonotypes and omits some of them. In the table there are 60,000 or so clones, approximately 87% of which are singletons. The origin of this receptor is a man aged 55-75 years with acute or convalescent COVID-19. The rearrangement joins TRBV3-1 (or the pseudogene TRBV3-2) to TRBJ2-1, with D perhaps matching TRBD2 (5 bases). Source material: peripheral blood. DNA of the CDR3: TGTGCCAGCAGCCAAGCCTTTCTACCGGGGAATGAGCAGTTCTTC. Residues: CASSQAFLPGNEQFF.